The sequence of this T cell receptor (beta chain) was determined in a study of type 1 regulatory T cells. Turning to the study itself: This in vitro CD4 product, T-allo10, is enriched for Tr1 cells and alloantigen-specific.

TCRdb reanalysed the reads using MiXCR and keeps one entry per CDR3 protein. The table has about 69,000 distinct CDR3 sequences, around 21% seen once. This clonotype was counted a few times. Its antigen is not known. Per the germline V gene, CDR1 is SGHTA and CDR2 is FQGNSA. With 5 bases removed from V and 5 bases from J, the gap between germline ends came to 13 bases. The CDR3 is 13 amino acids. General observations from the study: Type 1 regulatory T cells had a more restricted TCR repertoire than non-type 1 regulatory T cells.

This receptor was taken from a human donor in good health. The sample taken for sequencing was cultured type 1 regulatory T (Tr1) cells, either the whole culture or a sorted fraction (not recorded which). The chain carries TRBV7-2 and TRBJ2-7; D perhaps matches TRBD1 (6 bases). CDR3 DNA: TGTGCCAGCAGCAACCGACAGGCGAACGAGCAGTACTTC. It is translated as CASSNRQANEQYF.